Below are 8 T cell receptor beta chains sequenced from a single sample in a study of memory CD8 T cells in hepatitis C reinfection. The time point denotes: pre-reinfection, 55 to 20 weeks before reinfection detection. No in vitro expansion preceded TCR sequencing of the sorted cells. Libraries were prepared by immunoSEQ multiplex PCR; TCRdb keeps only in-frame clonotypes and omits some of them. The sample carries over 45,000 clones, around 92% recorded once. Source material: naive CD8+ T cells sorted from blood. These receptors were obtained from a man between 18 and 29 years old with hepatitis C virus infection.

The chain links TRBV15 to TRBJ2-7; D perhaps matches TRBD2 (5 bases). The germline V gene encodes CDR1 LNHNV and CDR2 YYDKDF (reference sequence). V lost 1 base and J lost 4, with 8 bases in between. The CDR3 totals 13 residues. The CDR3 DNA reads TGTGCCACCAGCAGAGCGGAGGTATACGAGCAGTACTTC. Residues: CATSRAEVYEQYF.

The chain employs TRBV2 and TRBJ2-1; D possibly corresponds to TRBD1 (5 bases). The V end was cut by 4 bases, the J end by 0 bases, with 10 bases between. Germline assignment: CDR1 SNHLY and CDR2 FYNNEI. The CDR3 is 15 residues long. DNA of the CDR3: TGTGCCAGCAGTGGGGGCAGGGTCTCCTACAATGAGCAGTTCTTC. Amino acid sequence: CASSGGRVSYNEQFF. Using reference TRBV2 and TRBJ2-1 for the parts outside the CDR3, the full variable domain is EPEVTQTPSHQVTQMGQEVILRCVPISNHLYFYWYRQILGQKVEFLVSFYNNEISEKSEIFDDQFSVERPDGSNFTLKIRSTKLEDSAMYFCASSGGRVSYNEQFFGPGTRLTVL.

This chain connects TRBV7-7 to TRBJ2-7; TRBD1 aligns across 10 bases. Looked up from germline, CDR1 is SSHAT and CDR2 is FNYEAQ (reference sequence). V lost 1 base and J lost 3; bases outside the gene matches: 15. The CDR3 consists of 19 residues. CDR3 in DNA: TGTGCCAGCAGCTTAGATCCCCGGGACAGGGGAGGGGGGGACTACGAGCAGTACGTC. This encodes CASSLDPRDRGGGDYEQYV.

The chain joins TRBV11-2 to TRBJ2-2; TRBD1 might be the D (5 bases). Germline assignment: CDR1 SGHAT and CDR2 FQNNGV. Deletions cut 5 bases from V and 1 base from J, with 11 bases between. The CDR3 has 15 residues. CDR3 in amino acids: CASSPRDRNTGELFF. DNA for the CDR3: TGTGCCAGCAGCCCTCGTGACAGGAACACCGGGGAGCTGTTTTTT.

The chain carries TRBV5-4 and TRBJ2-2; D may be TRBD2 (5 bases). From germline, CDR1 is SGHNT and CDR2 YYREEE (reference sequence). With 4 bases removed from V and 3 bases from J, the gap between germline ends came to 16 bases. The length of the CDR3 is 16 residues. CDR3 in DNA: TGTGCCAGCAGCGCCACTTCACCCGGGGACACCGGGGAGCTGTTTTTT. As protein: CASSATSPGDTGELFF.

The CDR3 bases are TGCGCCAGCAGCTTGGGCCGGGGACTAGCGGAACAAGAGACCCAGTACTTC. Its translation: CASSLGRGLAEQETQYF. This chain connects TRBV5-1 to TRBJ2-5; 11 positions agree with TRBD2. Germline V gene sequence: CDR1 SGHRS, CDR2 YFSETQ. V lost 0 bases and J lost 2; bases outside the gene matches: 6. This CDR3 has 17 residues.

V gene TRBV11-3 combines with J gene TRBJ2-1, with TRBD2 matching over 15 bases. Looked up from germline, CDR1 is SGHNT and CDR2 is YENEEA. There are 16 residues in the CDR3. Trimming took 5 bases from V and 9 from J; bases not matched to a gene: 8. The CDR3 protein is CASSPRTSGGVSEQFF. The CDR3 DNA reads TGTGCCAGCAGCCCTAGGACTAGCGGGGGGGTGAGTGAGCAGTTCTTC. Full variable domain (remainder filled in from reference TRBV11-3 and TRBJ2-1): EAGVVQSPRYKIIEKKQPVAFWCNPISGHNTLYWYLQNLGQGPELLIRYENEEAVDDSQLPKDRFSAERLKGVDSTLKIQPAELGDSAVYLCASSPRTSGGVSEQFFGPGTRLTVL.

The CDR3 loop is CATSRKGLAGVQETQYF. In nucleotides, the CDR3 is TGTGCCACCAGCAGAAAGGGACTAGCGGGAGTCCAAGAGACCCAGTACTTC. The chain combines TRBV15 with TRBJ2-5; 14 nucleotides match TRBD2. The germline CDR1 and CDR2 sequences are LNHNV and YYDKDF (reference sequence). After removal of 2 bases from V and 1 base from J, the junction contained 3 bases not matched to a gene. The CDR3 is 17 residues long.